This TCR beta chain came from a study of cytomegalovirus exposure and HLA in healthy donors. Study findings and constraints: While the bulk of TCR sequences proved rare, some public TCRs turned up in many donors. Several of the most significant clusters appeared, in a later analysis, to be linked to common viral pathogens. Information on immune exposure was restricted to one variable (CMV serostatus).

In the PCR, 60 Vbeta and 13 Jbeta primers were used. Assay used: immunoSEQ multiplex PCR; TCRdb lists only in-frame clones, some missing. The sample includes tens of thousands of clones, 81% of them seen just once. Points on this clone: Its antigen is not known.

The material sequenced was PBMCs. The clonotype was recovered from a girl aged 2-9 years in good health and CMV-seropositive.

The CDR3 sequence is CASSSYTYEQYF. The CDR3 region has the DNA TGTGCCAGCAGTTCCTATACCTACGAGCAGTACTTC. The rearrangement joins TRBV27 to TRBJ2-7; D gene ambiguous. This CDR3 is built from 12 residues. Germline V gives CDR1 MNHEY, CDR2 SMNVEV (reference sequence). Trimming pared 4 bases from V and 2 bases from J, leaving 6 bases between.